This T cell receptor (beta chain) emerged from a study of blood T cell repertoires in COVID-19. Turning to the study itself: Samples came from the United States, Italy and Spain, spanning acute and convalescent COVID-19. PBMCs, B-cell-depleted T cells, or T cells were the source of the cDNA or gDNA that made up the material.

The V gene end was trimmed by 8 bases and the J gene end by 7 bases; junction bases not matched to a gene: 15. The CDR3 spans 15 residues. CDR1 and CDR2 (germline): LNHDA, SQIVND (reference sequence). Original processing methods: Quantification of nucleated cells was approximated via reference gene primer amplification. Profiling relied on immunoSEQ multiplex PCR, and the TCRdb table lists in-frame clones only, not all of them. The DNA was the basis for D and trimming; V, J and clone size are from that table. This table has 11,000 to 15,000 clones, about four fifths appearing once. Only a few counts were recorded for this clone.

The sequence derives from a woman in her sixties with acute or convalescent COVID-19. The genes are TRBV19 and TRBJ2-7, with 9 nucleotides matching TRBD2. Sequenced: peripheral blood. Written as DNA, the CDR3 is TGTGCCAGTGCGGGAGTGGCTAGCGGGGCTGAAGAGCAGTACTTC. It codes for CASAGVASGAEEQYF.